The 15 T cell receptor beta chains listed next were all sequenced from one sample in a study of CD8 T cells in ankylosing spondylitis. In TCRdb, the 5' RACE reads were re-called with MiXCR into one record per CDR3 protein. The sample includes 110,000 to 150,000 distinct CDR3 sequences, roughly 8% seen only once; the top ten take roughly 8%. Sequenced: synovial fluid, either unsorted or a sorted T cell fraction (not recorded which). The receptor set was obtained from a male donor with ankylosing spondylitis.

This clonotype appeared a few times. V usage is TRBV6-2 or TRBV6-3 and J usage is TRBJ2-3; 8 nucleotides align to TRBD2. The ends lost 2 bases at V and 2 bases at J; junction bases unmatched: 3. The CDR3 length is 15 residues. CDR1 and CDR2 from the germline V gene are MNHEY and SVGEGT. The CDR3: CASSYLGGATDTQYF. CDR3 DNA sequence: TGTGCCAGCAGTTACCTCGGGGGGGCCACAGATACGCAGTATTTT.

This clonotype has at least ten counts. The V gene is TRBV5-1, the J gene TRBJ1-1; D gene ambiguous. Germline V gene lookup returns CDR1 SGHRS and CDR2 YFSETQ. Trimming removed 0 bases from V and 3 bases from J, with 6 bases in between. The CDR3 runs to 13 residues. CDR3 nucleotide sequence: TGCGCCAGCAGCTTGGAAATGGACACTGAAGCTTTCTTT. Translation: CASSLEMDTEAFF.

This clonotype has only a few counts. The CDR3: CASAKARQAYEQYF. The CDR3 DNA is TGTGCCAGCGCGAAAGCTAGACAGGCCTACGAGCAGTACTTC. The chain uses TRBV6-2 or TRBV6-3 and TRBJ2-7, with a tentative D call TRBD1 (6 bases). With 8 bases removed from V and 2 bases from J, the gap between germline ends came to 16 bases. The CDR3 loop spans 14 amino acids. The germline CDR1 and CDR2 sequences are MNHEY and SVGEGT.

This clonotype has a count of ten or more. The V call is TRBV7-2, the J call TRBJ1-1, with D possibly matching TRBD1 (6 bases). Trimming left V 3 bases short and J 8 bases short, with 19 bases between. Per the germline V gene, CDR1 is SGHTA and CDR2 is FQGNSA. The CDR3 extends over 15 amino acids. This chain's CDR3 is CASSLVSSTGLEAFF. CDR3 sequence (DNA): TGTGCCAGCAGCTTGGTGTCATCGACAGGTCTCGAAGCTTTCTTT.

This clonotype has ten or more counts. This chain links TRBV4-3 with TRBJ1-2; 8 bases line up with TRBD1. The V segment lost 0 bases and the J segment 5 bases; nucleotides outside the gene matches: 5. The CDR3 length is 15 residues. Germline CDR1 and CDR2: LGHNA and YSLEER. As DNA, the CDR3 is TGCGCCAGCAGCCAAGATGGAGGACAGGGATATGGCTACACCTTC. Translating it yields CASSQDGGQGYGYTF.

Only a few counts were recorded for this clonotype. The rearrangement joins TRBV28 to TRBJ2-7, with D perhaps being TRBD1 or TRBD2 (6 bases each). Germline loops: CDR1 MDHEN, CDR2 SYDVKM. V shed 6 bases and J shed 2 bases, with 14 bases lying between them. This CDR3 spans 14 amino acids. The CDR3 here is CASSAGHEPYEQYF. The CDR3 coding sequence is TGTGCCAGCAGCGCGGGACACGAGCCCTACGAGCAGTACTTC. Full variable domain (missing parts from reference TRBV28 and TRBJ2-7): DVKVTQSSRYLVKRTGEKVFLECVQDMDHENMFWYRQDPGLGLRLIYFSYDVKMKEKGDIPEGYSVSREKKERFSLILESASTNQTSMYLCASSAGHEPYEQYFGPGTRLTVT.

This chain uses TRBV20-1 with TRBJ1-5; perhaps TRBD1 as D (5 bases). The CDR3 length is 13 residues. CDR1 is DFQATT and CDR2 is SNEGSKA in the germline V gene (reference sequence). Between the trimmed V and J ends, which lost 0 bases and 4 bases, there was a span of 7 bases. The CDR3 sequence is CSARDTGNQPQHF. In nucleotides, the CDR3 is TGCAGTGCTAGAGATACAGGTAATCAGCCCCAGCATTTT.

The chain joins TRBV7-2 to TRBJ2-1; 12 bases match TRBD2. CDR3 length: 15 residues. V dropped 5 bases and J dropped 3; count of bases not matched to a gene: 2. Germline V gene lookup returns CDR1 SGHTA and CDR2 FQGNSA. CDR3: CASSPSGRGYNEQFF. DNA of the CDR3: TGTGCCAGCAGCCCTAGCGGGAGGGGCTACAATGAGCAGTTCTTC.

This clonotype was counted ten times or more. The chain is built from TRBV12-3 or TRBV12-4 and TRBJ2-1; tentatively, D is TRBD2 (6 bases). V was pared by 1 base and J by 3 bases, with 10 bases between. This CDR3 comprises 15 residues. In DNA form, the CDR3 reads TGTGCCAGCAGTTTAGTACTAGCCGTCTACAATGAGCAGTTCTTC. Translated: CASSLVLAVYNEQFF.

This clonotype has at least ten counts. The V call is TRBV5-1, the J call TRBJ2-1; the match to TRBD2 covers 11 bases. V shed 4 bases and J 7 bases; nucleotides not matched to a gene: 10. The CDR3 runs to 16 residues. CDR1 and CDR2 (germline): SGHRS, YFSETQ. The DNA of the CDR3 is TGCGCCAGCAGCGTGACTAGCGGGATTATAAGGAATGAGCAGTTCTTC. Its translation: CASSVTSGIIRNEQFF.

In this sample, this clonotype turned up many times. This rearrangement joins TRBV5-1 to TRBJ2-7, with TRBD1 identical over 10 bases. The CDR3 totals 16 residues. Trimming removed 0 bases from V and 6 bases from J; junction bases left unmatched: 9. Germline loops: CDR1 SGHRS, CDR2 YFSETQ. The CDR3 is CASSLAGWTGGSEQYF. CDR3 DNA sequence: TGCGCCAGCAGCTTGGCCGGGTGGACAGGGGGTTCCGAGCAGTACTTC.

This clonotype has ten or more counts. V usage is TRBV6-6 and J usage is TRBJ2-7, with D hard to call. Germline values: CDR1 MNHNY, CDR2 SVGAGI (reference sequence). The CDR3 length is 11 residues. V dropped 6 bases and J dropped 2 bases, with 5 bases sitting between them. The chain's CDR3 is CASSFAYEQYF. CDR3 bases: TGTGCCAGCAGCTTTGCCTACGAGCAGTACTTC.

The chain is built from TRBV18 and TRBJ2-1; 11 positions agree with TRBD2. This CDR3 is built from 15 residues. V gave up 3 bases and J gave up 6 bases; unmatched junction bases: 4. Germline CDR1 KGHSH, CDR2 LQKENI. CDR3: CASSPSGGAGNEQFF. CDR3 DNA sequence: TGTGCCAGCTCACCTAGCGGGGGGGCCGGCAATGAGCAGTTCTTC.

The chain is built from TRBV28 and TRBJ1-2; D might be TRBD1 (6 bases). The germline V gene encodes CDR1 MDHEN and CDR2 SYDVKM. Between the trimmed V and J ends, which lost 6 bases and 0 bases, there was a span of 17 bases. The CDR3 contains 16 residues. CDR3 in DNA: TGTGCCAGCAGCGAAGGGGGAACCCAAGCTAACTATGGCTACACCTTC. This encodes CASSEGGTQANYGYTF.

This clonotype was seen many times. Written as DNA, the CDR3 is TGCAGTGCTAGAGATCGAAGCGGGAGCGGTACCGGGGAGCTGTTTTTT. Protein sequence: CSARDRSGSGTGELFF. This chain links TRBV20-1 with TRBJ2-2; 8 bases line up with TRBD2. The CDR3 is 16 amino acids. Germline assignment: CDR1 DFQATT and CDR2 SNEGSKA (reference sequence). Germline trimming cut 0 bases from V and 5 bases from J; bases unmatched to any gene: 8.